Listed below are T cell receptor beta chains from one sample, sequenced in a study of CD8+ T cells in alopecia areata. Using immunoSEQ multiplex PCR, the repertoire was profiled, and TCRdb retains in-frame clones only, with some absent. This sample has around 34,000 clones, with about 60% found just once. The specimen was NKG2D-high CD8+ T cells sorted from blood. These receptors were taken from a human donor with alopecia areata. Each CDR3 is given with its conserved first and last residue. D genes are given only for firm matches. Part of the rows lack a size; the others show once, few, many or a class for expanded clones.

TRBJ2-7	few	TRBD1	TRBV28	CASSPLQGAREQYF	TGTGCCAGCAGTCCCTTACAGGGGGCGAGGGAGCAGTACTTC
TRBJ1-1	-	TRBD1	TRBV6-5	CASSYPGQGLTEAFF	TGTGCCAGCAGTTATCCTGGACAGGGACTCACTGAAGCTTTCTTT
TRBJ2-2	few	-	TRBV28	CASRIQGAGELFF	TGTGCCAGCAGAATACAGGGCGCCGGGGAGCTGTTTTTT
TRBJ2-1	once	-	TRBV7-9	CASSPRDGYNEQFF	TGTGCCAGCAGCCCCCGGGACGGCTACAATGAGCAGTTCTTC
TRBJ2-1	-	TRBD2	TRBV7-9	CASSSESSGRAYNEQFF	TGTGCCAGCAGCTCCGAGTCTAGCGGGAGGGCATACAATGAGCAGTTCTTC
TRBJ1-2	-	-	TRBV4-1	CASTRGQQGGYTF	TGCGCCAGCACCCGGGGTCAGCAGGGGGGCTACACCTTC
TRBJ2-7	-	-	TRBV27	CASSFRRDTYEQYF	TGTGCCAGCAGTTTCCGGCGGGATACCTACGAGCAGTACTTC
TRBJ2-7	once	-	TRBV6-1	CASSEFTYEQYF	TGTGCCAGCAGTGAGTTCACCTACGAGCAGTACTTC
TRBJ2-1	-	-	TRBV4-2	CASSPNEGGSYNEQFF	TGTGCCAGCAGCCCCAATGAGGGGGGGTCCTACAATGAGCAGTTCTTC
TRBJ2-2	-	TRBD2	TRBV7-9	CASSLLEGLARGELFF	TGTGCCAGCAGCTTACTCGAGGGACTAGCGAGGGGGGAGCTGTTTTTT
TRBJ2-7	-	-	TRBV7-9	CASSSGGVPSEQYF	TGTGCCAGCAGCTCTGGGGGCGTACCCAGCGAGCAGTACTTC
TRBJ2-3	few	TRBD2	TRBV5-4	CASSTTSGRARDTQYF	TGTGCCAGCAGCACGACTAGCGGGAGGGCCAGAGATACGCAGTATTTT
TRBJ1-1	few	-	TRBV29-1	CSVRSGAEAFF	TGCAGCGTGCGGTCGGGAGCTGAAGCTTTCTTT
TRBJ1-2	-	-	TRBV4-3	CASSQVQRPYGYTF	TGCGCCAGCAGCCAAGTTCAACGACCCTATGGCTACACCTTC
TRBJ2-5	-	-	TRBV25-1	CASSPHRGLETQYF	TGTGCCAGCAGCCCCCATCGAGGATTAGAGACCCAGTACTTC
TRBJ2-5	-	-	TRBV7-9	CASSLAAPLETQYF	TGTGCCAGCAGCTTAGCTGCTCCCCTAGAGACCCAGTACTTC
TRBJ2-2	-	TRBD2	TRBV30	CAWMTRESHTGELFF	TGTGCCTGGATGACGCGGGAGTCCCACACCGGGGAGCTGTTTTTT
TRBJ2-3	-	-	TRBV27	CASSPLSERVSTDTQYF	TGTGCCAGCAGTCCCCTCAGCGAGCGGGTGAGCACAGATACGCAGTATTTT
TRBJ1-1	-	-	TRBV28	CASSPWGGVNTEAFF	TGTGCCAGCAGCCCCTGGGGAGGGGTTAACACTGAAGCTTTCTTT
TRBJ2-7	-	-	TRBV29-1	CSVIGTQGREQYF	TGCAGCGTCATCGGGACGCAAGGCCGAGAGCAGTACTTC
TRBJ2-1	-	TRBD2	TRBV7-3	CASSLVASGRQHEQFF	TGTGCCAGCAGCTTAGTGGCTAGCGGGAGGCAGCATGAGCAGTTCTTC
TRBJ1-1	-	-	TRBV5-8	CASSFAGAGTEAFF	TGTGCCAGCAGCTTTGCAGGCGCGGGCACTGAAGCTTTCTTT
TRBJ1-4	-	-	TRBV15	CATEGAANEKLFF	TGTGCCACCGAGGGAGCGGCTAATGAAAAACTGTTTTTT
TRBJ2-7	-	-	TRBV4-2	CASSRGVSEQYF	TGTGCCAGCAGCCGAGGGGTCAGCGAGCAGTACTTC
TRBJ2-7	once	-	TRBV7-6	CASSPVTGYEQYF	TGTGCCAGCAGCCCGGTGACGGGCTACGAGCAGTACTTC
TRBJ1-2	-	TRBD1	TRBV5-6	CASSQGAYYGYTF	TGTGCCTCCTCCCAGGGGGCATACTATGGCTACACCTTC
TRBJ2-1	-	-	TRBV4-1	CASSQVDASINEQFF	TGCGCCAGCAGCCAAGTGGATGCCTCCATCAATGAGCAGTTCTTC
TRBJ1-6	medium-sized	TRBD1	TRBV7-9	CASSSHDRQGFNSPLHF	TGTGCCAGCAGCTCTCATGACCGACAGGGGTTCAATTCACCCCTCCACTTT
TRBJ1-1	-	-	TRBV6-5	CASSLGWNTEAFF	TGTGCCAGCAGCCTCGGCTGGAACACTGAAGCTTTCTTT
TRBJ1-2	-	TRBD1	TRBV29-1	CSVAGTAYGYTF	TGCAGCGTTGCCGGGACAGCCTATGGCTACACCTTC
TRBJ1-2	-	-	TRBV9	CASSVDGRGDGYTF	TGTGCCAGCAGCGTAGATGGCAGGGGTGATGGCTACACCTTC
TRBJ2-7	-	-	TRBV7-9	CASSPRAPRGYEQYF	TGTGCCAGCAGCCCCCGGGCCCCCAGAGGGTACGAGCAGTACTTC
TRBJ2-7	-	-	TRBV4-1	CASSPPLNSYSGEQYF	TGCGCCAGCAGCCCGCCACTTAACTCCTACTCGGGGGAGCAGTACTTC
TRBJ1-5	-	-	TRBV27	CASSSTLTGSQPQHF	TGTGCCAGCAGTTCAACCCTCACGGGGTCTCAGCCCCAGCATTTT
TRBJ2-1	-	TRBD2	TRBV7-2	CASSFPEASGRIPDEQFF	TGTGCCAGCAGCTTCCCGGAGGCTAGCGGGAGGATCCCGGATGAGCAGTTCTTC
TRBJ2-1	few	-	TRBV18	CASSPPGGGYNEQFF	TGTGCCAGCTCACCACCCGGCGGCGGCTACAATGAGCAGTTCTTC
TRBJ1-2	few	-	TRBV7-2	CASSFQPGKAGGYTF	TGTGCCAGCAGCTTTCAGCCCGGAAAAGCGGGAGGCTACACCTTC
TRBJ2-3	-	-	TRBV4-1	CASSQERVGDTQYF	TGCGCCAGCAGCCAAGAAAGGGTTGGGGATACGCAGTATTTT
TRBJ1-2	few	TRBD1	TRBV29-1	CSVSPGTASSNYGYTF	TGCAGCGTTAGCCCCGGGACAGCCAGCTCTAACTATGGCTACACCTTC
TRBJ1-6	-	-	TRBV27	CAASSGTGLSPLHF	TGTGCCGCCTCATCCGGGACTGGGCTCTCACCCCTCCACTTT
TRBJ2-7	few	TRBD1	TRBV19	CASSPGQGSEQYF	TGTGCCAGTAGTCCTGGACAGGGTTCCGAGCAGTACTTC
TRBJ2-1	-	TRBD2	TRBV5-4	CASSSSGNNEQFF	TGTGCCAGCAGCAGTAGCGGGAACAATGAGCAGTTCTTC
TRBJ2-1	medium-sized	-	TRBV6-1	CATAERSSYNEQFF	TGTGCCACGGCGGAAAGGAGCTCCTACAATGAGCAGTTCTTC
TRBJ2-1	few	-	TRBV5-1	CASAEGGSNEQFF	TGCGCCAGCGCTGAGGGTGGGAGCAATGAGCAGTTCTTC
TRBJ2-1	-	-	TRBV4-2	CASSLPVDPSYNEQFF	TGTGCCAGCAGCCTCCCAGTGGACCCCTCCTACAATGAGCAGTTCTTC
TRBJ2-2	-	-	TRBV5-4	CASSYGYTGELFF	TGTGCCAGCAGCTACGGATACACCGGGGAGCTGTTTTTT
TRBJ2-7	-	TRBD2	TRBV7-9	CASSPGLAGPYEQYF	TGTGCCAGCAGCCCGGGACTAGCGGGACCCTACGAGCAGTACTTC
TRBJ2-2	-	-	TRBV27	CASRGFGAGELFF	TGTGCCAGCAGGGGGTTCGGGGCCGGGGAGCTGTTTTTT
TRBJ2-7	-	TRBD1	TRBV27	CASSPLTGLNGEQYF	TGTGCCAGCAGTCCGCTGACAGGGTTGAACGGGGAGCAGTACTTC
TRBJ2-5	-	-	TRBV5-1	CASSSDETRVSETQYF	TGCGCCAGCAGCTCGGACGAGACCCGTGTGTCAGAGACCCAGTACTTC
TRBJ1-5	-	-	TRBV19	CASSMGRSDQPQHF	TGTGCCAGTAGTATGGGACGGAGCGATCAGCCCCAGCATTTT
TRBJ2-7	-	TRBD2	TRBV13	CASSFERELYEQYF	TGTGCCAGCAGCTTTGAGCGGGAGCTCTACGAGCAGTACTTC
TRBJ2-7	-	-	TRBV4-1	CASSQGGIIDEQYF	TGCGCCAGCAGCCAAGGCGGAATAATCGACGAGCAGTACTTC
TRBJ2-7	-	TRBD1	TRBV4-1	CASSQGGQGVIEQYF	TGCGCCAGCAGCCAGGGCGGACAGGGGGTGATCGAGCAGTACTTC
TRBJ2-7	-	TRBD1	TRBV14	CASSPGQGWNEQYF	TGTGCCAGCAGCCCGGGACAGGGATGGAACGAGCAGTACTTC